This TCR beta chain was sequenced during a study of lymphopenia after photon versus proton radiotherapy (dated by TCRdb to the late 2010s). Background on the whole study: The study compared the immunological effects of photon versus proton radiation therapy in patients with gastrointestinal tumors who developed high-grade lymphopenia. The cohort included 20 to 25 patients with gastrointestinal tumors who developed lymphopenia after receiving either photon or proton therapy. The goal of the study was to describe how the two radiation modalities differ in their effects on the immune system. Points the paper makes about the study in general: Across the cohort, among patients who died, a greater drop in TCR diversity after the nadir was inversely correlated with overall survival time. Once the lymphocyte count had reached its nadir, the repertoires of photon-treated patients showed oligoclonal expansion, particularly of CD8+ Temra cells, and this expansion drove the decline in diversity. The survival association was assessed only in patients who died, and better survival with proton therapy was presented by the authors as a possibility rather than a demonstrated result. During treatment, patients who received photon therapy lost naive T cells and TCR diversity and gained effector/memory populations, whereas patients who received proton therapy remained relatively stable.

CDR1 and CDR2 (SGHTA, FQGTGA) derive from the germline V gene. From V the trimming removes 5 bases and from J it removes 8 bases, while the gene matches leave 6 bases of the junction unaccounted for. The CDR3 starts with the cysteine, ends with the phenylalanine, and has 16 residues. The only DNA kept is the CDR3, 48 bases in frame from the first base. Details on this clone: Its cognate antigen has yet to be identified. Base qualities are missing; no much larger clone stands one base away.

Library construction relied on the immunoSEQ multiplex PCR assay. Alongside multiparametric flow cytometry, deep sequencing of rearranged TCR beta loci was used to profile the T cell repertoires. Not all clones reach the TCRdb copy of this immuneACCESS table, which keeps in-frame sequences only. Checked studies attribute under half of the gap to unresolved V genes and leave the rest unexplained. This sample has almost 30,000 clones in its table, and about 86% of those were observed once. Roughly 50% of the sample goes to the ten largest clones. This receptor was obtained from a woman aged 60 to 75 with cholangiocarcinoma. Some clones in this sample may be carry-over from other donors' samples. Sequencing used peripheral blood, obtained from a patient treated with proton-based radiotherapy. This receptor chain uses TRBV7-3 and TRBJ2-2; 15 middle bases align to TRBD2. The CDR3 in this case is CASSRGTSGGYGELFF. In nucleotide form, the sequence is TGTGCCAGCAGCCGCGGGACTAGCGGGGGGTATGGGGAGCTGTTTTTT.